Reported below is one TCR beta chain. Its cognate antigen is unknown. The J segment lost 4 bases and the V segment lost 5 bases, leaving 8 bases of the junction unmatched. The CDR3 has 15 amino acids. Germline CDR1 is SGHTA and CDR2 is FQGNSA. This sample is drawn from a study of OX40 agonist ivuxolimab in advanced cancers. Background on the study: Having had anti-PD-1, anti-PD-L1 or anti-CTLA-4 therapy before was allowed, and more than 35% had some. A partial response was reached by three patients: one with hepatocellular carcinoma and two with cutaneous melanoma. Points from the study as a whole: Not determined was the antigen specificity of the expanded peripheral T cells. In the 0.1 to 3.0 mg/kg range, CD4+ and CD8+ blood T cells had expanded clonally by week 6.

The table came from immunoSEQ multiplex PCR; TCRdb's copy has only in-frame clones and leaves some out. The sample carries some 46,000 clones, roughly 85% recorded once. The rearrangement links TRBV7-2 to TRBJ2-5, with TRBD2 matching 9 bases. Source: CD4+ or CD8+ T cells sorted from blood, taken in a trial of the OX40 agonist ivuxolimab. The receptor's source is an adult with an advanced solid tumor such as melanoma, head and neck, liver or kidney cancer. DNA for the CDR3: TGTGCCAGCAGCAATAGCGGGAGCCGAGGAGAGACCCAGTACTTC. This codes for CASSNSGSRGETQYF.